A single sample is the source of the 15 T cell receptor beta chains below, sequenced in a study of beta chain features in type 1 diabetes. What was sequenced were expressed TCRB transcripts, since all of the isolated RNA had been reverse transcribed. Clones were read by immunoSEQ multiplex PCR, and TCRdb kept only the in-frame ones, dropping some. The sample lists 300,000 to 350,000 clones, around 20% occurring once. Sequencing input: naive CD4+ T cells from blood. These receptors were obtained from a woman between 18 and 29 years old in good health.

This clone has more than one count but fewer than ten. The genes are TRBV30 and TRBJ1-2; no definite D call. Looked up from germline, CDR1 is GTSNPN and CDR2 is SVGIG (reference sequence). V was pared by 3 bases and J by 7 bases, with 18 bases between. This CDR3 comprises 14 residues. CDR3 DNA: TGTGCCTGGAGGGGCTCGCCAACCCCGTTTGGCTACACCTTC. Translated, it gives CAWRGSPTPFGYTF.

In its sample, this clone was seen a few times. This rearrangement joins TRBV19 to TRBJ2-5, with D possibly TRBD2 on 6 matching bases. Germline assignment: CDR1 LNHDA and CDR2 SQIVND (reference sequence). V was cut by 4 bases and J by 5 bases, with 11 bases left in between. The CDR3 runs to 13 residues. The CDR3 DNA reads TGTGCCAGTAGTACCGGGAGCACGGAGACCCAGTACTTC. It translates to CASSTGSTETQYF.

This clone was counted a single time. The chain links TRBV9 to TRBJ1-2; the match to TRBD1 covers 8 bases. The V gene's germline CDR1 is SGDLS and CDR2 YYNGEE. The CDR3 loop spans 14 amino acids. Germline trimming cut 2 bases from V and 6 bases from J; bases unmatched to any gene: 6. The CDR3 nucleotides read TGTGCCAGCAGCGTTAGCGACAGGGGAGATGGCTACACCTTC. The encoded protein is CASSVSDRGDGYTF.

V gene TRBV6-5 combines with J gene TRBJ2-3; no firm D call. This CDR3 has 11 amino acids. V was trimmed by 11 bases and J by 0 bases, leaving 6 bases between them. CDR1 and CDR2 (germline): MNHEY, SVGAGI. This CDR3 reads CASRSTDTQYF. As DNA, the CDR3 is TGTGCCTCTAGGAGCACAGATACGCAGTATTTT.

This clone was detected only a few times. CDR3 DNA: TGTGCCAGCAGCTTAGCGTACTCCTACGAGCAGTACTTC. Protein product: CASSLAYSYEQYF. The V call is TRBV7-2, the J call TRBJ2-7; D ambiguous. Germline CDR1 is SGHTA and CDR2 is FQGNSA. CDR3 length: 13 residues. The germline V and J ends were trimmed by 0 bases and 0 bases, with 3 bases remaining between them.

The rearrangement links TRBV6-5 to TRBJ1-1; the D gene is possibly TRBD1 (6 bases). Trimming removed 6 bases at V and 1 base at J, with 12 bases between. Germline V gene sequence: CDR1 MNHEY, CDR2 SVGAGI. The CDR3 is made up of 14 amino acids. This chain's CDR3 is CASRDGQQNTEAFF. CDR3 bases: TGTGCCAGCAGGGATGGACAGCAGAACACTGAAGCTTTCTTT.

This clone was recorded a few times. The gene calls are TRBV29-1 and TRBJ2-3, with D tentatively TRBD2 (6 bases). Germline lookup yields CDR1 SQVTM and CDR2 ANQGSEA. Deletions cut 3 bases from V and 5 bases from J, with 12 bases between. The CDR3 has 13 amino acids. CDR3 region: CSVERQGGDTQYF. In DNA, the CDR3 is TGCAGCGTTGAGCGCCAGGGAGGAGATACGCAGTATTTT.

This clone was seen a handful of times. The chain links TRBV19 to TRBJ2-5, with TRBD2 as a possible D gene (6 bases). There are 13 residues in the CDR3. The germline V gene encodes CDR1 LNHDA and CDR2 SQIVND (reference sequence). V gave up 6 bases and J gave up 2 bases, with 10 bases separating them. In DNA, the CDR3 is TGTGCCAGTAGGCTTCGGGGGCAAGAGACCCAGTACTTC. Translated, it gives CASRLRGQETQYF.

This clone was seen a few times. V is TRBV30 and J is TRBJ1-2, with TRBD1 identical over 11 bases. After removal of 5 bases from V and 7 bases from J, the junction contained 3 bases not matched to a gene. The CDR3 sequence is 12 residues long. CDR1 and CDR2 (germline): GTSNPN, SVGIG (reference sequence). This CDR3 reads CAWGTGGIGYTF. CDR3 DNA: TGTGCCTGGGGGACAGGGGGGATTGGCTACACCTTC.

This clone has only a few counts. The DNA for the CDR3 is TGTGCCAGCAGCTTGGCCCCAGGGGCTACGCAGTATTTT. Residues: CASSLAPGATQYF. This rearrangement joins TRBV5-6 to TRBJ2-3, with D maybe TRBD1 (6 bases). The CDR3 is 13 residues long. The V gene lost 0 bases and the J gene lost 8 bases, with 10 bases spanning the gap. The V gene's germline CDR1 is SGHDT and CDR2 YYEEEE.

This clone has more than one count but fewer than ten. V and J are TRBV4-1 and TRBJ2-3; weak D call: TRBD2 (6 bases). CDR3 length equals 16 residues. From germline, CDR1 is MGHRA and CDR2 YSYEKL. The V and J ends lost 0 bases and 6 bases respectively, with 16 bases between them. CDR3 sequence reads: CASSQEGTQKSDTQYF. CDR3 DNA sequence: TGCGCCAGCAGCCAAGAGGGGACTCAGAAGTCGGATACGCAGTATTTT.

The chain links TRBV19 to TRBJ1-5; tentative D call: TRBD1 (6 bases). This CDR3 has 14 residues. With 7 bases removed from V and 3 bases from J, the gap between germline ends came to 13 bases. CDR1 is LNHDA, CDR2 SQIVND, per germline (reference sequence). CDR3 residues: CASKQGHSNQPQHF. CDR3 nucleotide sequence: TGTGCCAGTAAACAGGGACATTCCAATCAGCCCCAGCATTTT.

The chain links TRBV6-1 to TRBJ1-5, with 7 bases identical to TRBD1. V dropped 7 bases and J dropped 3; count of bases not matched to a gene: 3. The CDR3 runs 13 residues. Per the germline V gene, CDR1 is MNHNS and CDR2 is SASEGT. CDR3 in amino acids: CASTGTVNQPQHF. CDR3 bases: TGTGCCAGCACAGGGACAGTCAATCAGCCCCAGCATTTT.

The CDR3 protein is CASSNRTGGVYGYTF. The CDR3 nucleotides are TGTGCCAGCAGCAATCGGACAGGGGGCGTCTATGGCTACACCTTC. The rearrangement links TRBV7-3 to TRBJ1-2; 11 nucleotides align to TRBD1. Germline V gene data show CDR1 as SGHTA and CDR2 as FQGTGA. Losses at the gene ends were 5 bases for V and 4 bases for J; bases not matched to a gene: 6. This CDR3 contains 15 residues.

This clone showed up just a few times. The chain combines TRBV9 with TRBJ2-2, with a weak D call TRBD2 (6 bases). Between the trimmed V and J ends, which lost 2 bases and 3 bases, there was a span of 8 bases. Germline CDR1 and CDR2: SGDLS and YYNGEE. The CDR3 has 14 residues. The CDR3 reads CASSVGLDTGELFF. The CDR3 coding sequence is TGTGCCAGCAGCGTGGGACTTGACACCGGGGAGCTGTTTTTT. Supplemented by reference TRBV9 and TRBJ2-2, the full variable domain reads DSGVTQTPKHLITATGQRVTLRCSPRSGDLSVYWYQQSLDQGLQFLIQYYNGEERAKGNILERFSAQQFPDLHSELNLSSLELGDSALYFCASSVGLDTGELFFGEGSRLTVL.